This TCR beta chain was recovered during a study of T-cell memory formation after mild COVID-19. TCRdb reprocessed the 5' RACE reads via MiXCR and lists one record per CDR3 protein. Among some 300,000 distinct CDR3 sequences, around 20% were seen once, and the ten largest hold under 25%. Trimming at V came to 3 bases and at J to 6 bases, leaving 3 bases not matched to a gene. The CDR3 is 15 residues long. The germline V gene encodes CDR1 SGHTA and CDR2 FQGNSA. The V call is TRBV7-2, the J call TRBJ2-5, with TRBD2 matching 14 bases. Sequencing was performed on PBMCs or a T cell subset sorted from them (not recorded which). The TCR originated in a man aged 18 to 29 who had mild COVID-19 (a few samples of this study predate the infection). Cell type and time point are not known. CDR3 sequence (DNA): TGTGCCAGCAGCTTGGGACTAGCGGGAGAGCAGACCCAGTACTTC. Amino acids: CASSLGLAGEQTQYF.